One and the same sample provided the 31 T cell receptor beta chains below, sequenced in a study of type 1 regulatory T cells. Whole-study findings and limits: Tr1 cells had a more restricted TCR repertoire than non-Tr1 cells.

MiXCR, applied by TCRdb to the reads, yields one record per CDR3 protein. The sample yields 70,000 or so distinct CDR3 sequences, around 21% seen once. These receptors' antigens are unknown. Sequencing input: cultured type 1 regulatory T (Tr1) cells, either the whole culture or a sorted fraction (not recorded which). The source of these receptors is a human donor in good health.

This clonotype was observed a few times. The chain carries TRBV29-1 and TRBJ1-1; tentative D call: TRBD1 (6 bases). Germline CDR1 SQVTM, CDR2 ANQGSEA. V lost 3 bases to trimming and J lost 1 base, with 9 bases between them. The CDR3 length is 13 residues. CDR3 residues: CSVDKGGNTEAFF. CDR3 nucleotides: TGCAGCGTTGATAAGGGGGGGAACACTGAAGCTTTCTTT.

At least ten counts were recorded for this clonotype. This sequence joins TRBV7-3 and TRBJ2-1; tentatively, D is TRBD2 (7 bases). Trimming left V 5 bases short and J 9 bases short, with 17 bases between. Germline V gene data show CDR1 as SGHTA and CDR2 as FQGTGA. The CDR3 extends over 14 amino acids. The CDR3 sequence is CASSPEGGAGEQFF. DNA of the CDR3: TGTGCCAGCAGCCCTGAGGGGGGGGCTGGTGAGCAGTTCTTC.

The chain joins TRBV5-1 to TRBJ2-1; 11 bases are shared with TRBD2. V dropped 3 bases and J dropped 5; count of bases not matched to a gene: 10. There are 17 residues in the CDR3. CDR1 and CDR2 from the germline V gene are SGHRS and YFSETQ. The CDR3 coding sequence is TGCGCCAGCAGCTCTTTGAAGACTAGCGGGACCCACAATGAGCAGTTCTTC. This sequence encodes CASSSLKTSGTHNEQFF.

V is TRBV5-1 and J is TRBJ2-1; 8 bases are a match to TRBD2. The germline V gene encodes CDR1 SGHRS and CDR2 YFSETQ. V shed 5 bases and J 6 bases; nucleotides not matched to a gene: 7. This CDR3 is built from 14 residues. The CDR3 here is CASSGLAGVNEQFF. In DNA, the CDR3 is TGCGCCAGCAGTGGGCTAGCGGGTGTCAATGAGCAGTTCTTC.

The table lists this clonotype with many counts. The CDR3 is CASSPLASHSPLHF. Written as DNA, the CDR3 is TGTGCCAGCAGCCCTCTGGCCAGCCATTCACCCCTCCACTTT. V usage is TRBV7-2 and J usage is TRBJ1-6; the D is unclear. Looked up from germline, CDR1 is SGHTA and CDR2 is FQGNSA. Trimming pared 5 bases from V and 8 bases from J, leaving 13 bases between. This CDR3 has 14 amino acids.

This clonotype was picked up a small number of times. The gene calls are TRBV20-1 and TRBJ2-2; 7 nucleotides line up with TRBD1. The CDR3 loop spans 15 amino acids. The V gene end was trimmed by 3 bases and the J gene end by 2 bases; junction bases not matched to a gene: 6. Germline V gene sequence: CDR1 DFQATT, CDR2 SNEGSKA (reference sequence). This CDR3 reads CSASRQGINTGELFF. CDR3 DNA sequence: TGCAGTGCTAGCCGACAGGGAATTAACACCGGGGAGCTGTTTTTT.

V gene TRBV20-1 combines with J gene TRBJ1-5; D perhaps matches TRBD1 (5 bases). The CDR3 length is 12 residues. Germline V gene sequence: CDR1 DFQATT, CDR2 SNEGSKA (reference sequence). V was trimmed by 7 bases and J by 0 bases, leaving 7 bases between them. CDR3 sequence reads: CSVTGSNQPQHF. The CDR3 DNA reads as TGCAGTGTCACAGGTAGCAATCAGCCCCAGCATTTT.

This sequence joins TRBV30 and TRBJ2-2, with TRBD1 matching 7 bases. The CDR3 has 12 amino acids. With V trimmed by 3 bases and J by 5 bases, 0 bases remained unmatched. From germline, CDR1 is GTSNPN and CDR2 SVGIG (reference sequence). CDR3 DNA: TGTGCCTGGAGCAGGGGGACCGGGGAGCTGTTTTTT. Its translation: CAWSRGTGELFF.

There are many counts of this clonotype. This chain links TRBV5-1 with TRBJ2-1, with TRBD2 matching over 14 bases. Germline V gene lookup returns CDR1 SGHRS and CDR2 YFSETQ. CDR3 length equals 13 residues. The junction had 3 bases not matched to a gene; V was cut back by 7 bases and J by 9 bases. The DNA of the CDR3 is TGCGCCAGCCGACTAGCGGGAGGGGGTGAGCAGTTCTTC. Its protein product is CASRLAGGGEQFF. Full variable domain (missing parts from reference TRBV5-1 and TRBJ2-1): KAGVTQTPRYLIKTRGQQVTLSCSPISGHRSVSWYQQTPGQGLQFLFEYFSETQRNKGNFPGRFSGRQFSNSRSEMNVSTLELGDSALYLCASRLAGGGEQFFGPGTRLTVL.

V usage is TRBV20-1 and J usage is TRBJ2-2; a possible D gene is TRBD2 (6 bases). The V end lost 6 bases, the J end lost 2 bases, and 13 bases lay between the germline ends. The CDR3 consists of 14 residues. CDR1 DFQATT and CDR2 SNEGSKA come from the germline V gene (reference sequence). CDR3 DNA sequence: TGCAGTGCGGGAGGAGGGGTTAACACCGGGGAGCTGTTTTTT. This encodes CSAGGGVNTGELFF.

The rearrangement links TRBV12-3 or TRBV12-4 to TRBJ2-5; D may be TRBD1 or TRBD2 (5 bases each). This CDR3 has 13 amino acids. V was shortened by 6 bases and J by 0 bases, with 8 bases between the two germline ends. CDR3 in amino acids: CASRLGHQETQYF. DNA of the CDR3: TGTGCCAGCAGATTGGGACACCAAGAGACCCAGTACTTC.

V is TRBV18 and J is TRBJ2-1; the D is unclear. In germline, CDR1 is KGHSH, CDR2 LQKENI. V lost 3 bases, J lost 0 bases, and 6 bases lay in between. The CDR3 is made up of 14 amino acids. CDR3 sequence: CASSPVVSYNEQFF. CDR3 nucleotides: TGTGCCAGCTCACCCGTGGTCTCCTACAATGAGCAGTTCTTC. Full variable domain (outside the CDR3, taken from reference TRBV18 and TRBJ2-1): NAGVMQNPRHLVRRRGQEARLRCSPMKGHSHVYWYRQLPEEGLKFMVYLQKENIIDESGMPKERFSAEFPKEGPSILRIQQVVRGDSAAYFCASSPVVSYNEQFFGPGTRLTVL.

This clonotype has a handful of counts. V gene TRBV12-3 or TRBV12-4 combines with J gene TRBJ2-1; 8 bases are shared with TRBD2. V shed 6 bases and J 9 bases; nucleotides not matched to a gene: 7. The CDR3 covers 13 residues. CDR3 region: CASRVTSEGEQFF. CDR3 bases: TGTGCCAGCAGGGTGACTAGCGAAGGTGAGCAGTTCTTC.

In its sample, this clonotype was seen many times. This chain links TRBV28 with TRBJ2-3, with TRBD2 matching 8 bases. The CDR3 is 14 residues long. Germline lookup yields CDR1 MDHEN and CDR2 SYDVKM. Losses at the gene ends were 2 bases for V and 7 bases for J; bases not matched to a gene: 5. The CDR3 is CASSLSGRGNTQYF. The CDR3 nucleotides are TGTGCCAGCAGTTTAAGCGGGAGAGGGAATACGCAGTATTTT.

Points on this clonotype: A much more abundant neighbour one base away suggests this may be a read error. This chain joins TRBV18 and TRBJ1-5; 10 bases agree with TRBD1. There are 14 residues in the CDR3. CDR1 KGHSH and CDR2 LQKENI come from the germline V gene. V lost 6 bases and J lost 9; bases outside the gene matches: 8. CDR3 region: CASSLGQGVRPQHF. CDR3 coding DNA: TGTGCCAGCTCCCTAGGACAGGGGGTGAGGCCCCAGCATTTT. Filled out from reference TRBV18 and TRBJ1-5, the complete variable domain reads NAGVMQNPRHLVRRRGQEARLRCSPMKGHSHVYWYRQLPEEGLKFMVYLQKENIIDESGMPKERFSAEFPKEGPSILRIQQVVRGDSAAYFCASSLGQGVRPQHFGDGTRLSIL.

V is TRBV27 and J is TRBJ2-5, with a tentative D call TRBD2 (6 bases). Germline-derived CDR1 and CDR2 are MNHEY and SMNVEV (reference sequence). This CDR3 has 13 residues. The germline V and J ends were trimmed by 6 bases and 1 base, with 9 bases remaining between them. In DNA, the CDR3 is TGTGCCAGCAGCCGTAGCGGCCAAGAGACCCAGTACTTC. Its protein product is CASSRSGQETQYF.

This clonotype has a count of ten or more. The chain joins TRBV27 to TRBJ1-6; D is perhaps TRBD1 (6 bases). Germline CDR1 and CDR2: MNHEY and SMNVEV (reference sequence). Trimming took 8 bases from V and 14 from J, leaving 16 bases between them. The length of the CDR3 is 12 residues. The CDR3 region is CASGGTAPTLHF. Here the CDR3 DNA reads TGTGCCAGCGGGGGCACGGCACCCACCCTCCACTTT.

This chain joins TRBV10-3 and TRBJ2-5, with no clear D. This CDR3 comprises 15 residues. Germline CDR1 and CDR2: ENHRY and SYGVKD. V was trimmed by 6 bases and J by 2 bases, leaving 16 bases between them. The CDR3 DNA follows: TGTGCCATCAGATCTGAACGCGTAAGACAAGAGACCCAGTACTTC. Encoded protein: CAIRSERVRQETQYF.

V usage is TRBV29-1 and J usage is TRBJ2-7; unclear D gene. CDR3 length: 12 residues. Germline CDR1 and CDR2: SQVTM and ANQGSEA. Deletions cut 7 bases from V and 6 bases from J, with 16 bases between. The CDR3 DNA reads TGCAGCGCCGGTCCACGATCCGCCGAGCAGTACTTC. Its translation is CSAGPRSAEQYF.

Here the CDR3 reads CASSDWTGVNTEAFF. For the CDR3, the DNA is TGTGCCAGCAGTGATTGGACAGGGGTGAACACTGAAGCTTTCTTT. V usage is TRBV6-1 and J usage is TRBJ1-1; 9 bases align to TRBD1. V shed 3 bases, J shed 0 bases, and the junction held 2 bases outside the gene matches. Germline CDR1 and CDR2: MNHNS and SASEGT. The CDR3 loop spans 15 amino acids.

This clonotype was detected only a few times. V gene TRBV5-1 combines with J gene TRBJ2-3, with D possibly being TRBD2 (6 bases). Germline CDR1 is SGHRS and CDR2 is YFSETQ. The CDR3 has 15 amino acids. V lost 3 bases and J lost 0, with 11 bases in between. The CDR3 reads CASSWSGGSTDTQYF. The CDR3 coding sequence is TGCGCCAGCAGCTGGAGCGGAGGGAGCACAGATACGCAGTATTTT.

This clonotype was picked up a small number of times. The chain recombines TRBV20-1 with TRBJ2-7, with D uncertain. Germline V gene sequence: CDR1 DFQATT, CDR2 SNEGSKA (reference sequence). The CDR3 runs 11 residues. Trimming removed 4 bases at V and 0 bases at J, with 4 bases between. CDR3 region: CSATSSYEQYF. CDR3 DNA: TGCAGTGCTACCAGCTCCTACGAGCAGTACTTC.

J is TRBJ2-2 and V is TRBV12-3 or TRBV12-4; the match to TRBD2 covers 14 bases. This CDR3 has 18 residues. The junction had 12 bases not matched to a gene; V was cut back by 7 bases and J by 5 bases. The CDR3 bases are TGTGCCAGCACCAGGGGGCGGACTAGCGGGAGGCGAACCGGGGAGCTGTTTTTT. It codes for CASTRGRTSGRRTGELFF.

The chain joins TRBV20-1 to TRBJ1-6; 9 bases are shared with TRBD1. The trim removed 5 bases at V and 11 bases at J, leaving 10 bases unmatched. Germline V gene lookup returns CDR1 DFQATT and CDR2 SNEGSKA (reference sequence). CDR3 length equals 14 residues. CDR3: CSASSRDRVAPLHF. The DNA of the CDR3 is TGCAGTGCTTCCTCCCGGGACAGGGTGGCACCCCTCCACTTT.

In its sample, this clonotype was seen a few times. This rearrangement joins TRBV10-3 to TRBJ2-3; perhaps TRBD1 as D (6 bases). CDR1 ENHRY and CDR2 SYGVKD come from the germline V gene. Trimming stripped 6 bases from V and 10 bases from J, with 14 bases between. This CDR3 region has 12 residues. CDR3 sequence reads: CAIRKDSEAQYF. As DNA, the CDR3 is TGTGCCATCAGGAAGGACAGTGAGGCGCAGTATTTT.

The chain couples TRBV7-8 to TRBJ1-6; a possible D gene is TRBD1 (5 bases). The germline V gene has CDR1 SGHVS and CDR2 FQNEAQ. The CDR3 runs to 16 residues. V gave up 4 bases and J gave up 6 bases, with 16 bases separating them. CDR3 loop: CASSWMGGFGNSPLHF. The CDR3, as DNA: TGTGCCAGCAGCTGGATGGGGGGTTTTGGTAATTCACCCCTCCACTTT.

This clonotype appeared many times. The V and J genes are TRBV7-3 and TRBJ2-1, with a possible D match to TRBD2 (5 bases). The CDR3 is made up of 15 amino acids. Trimming removed 2 bases from V and 5 bases from J, with 13 bases in between. Germline CDR1 reads SGHTA; CDR2 reads FQGTGA. CDR3 residues: CASSLASRTNNEQFF. The CDR3 DNA reads TGTGCCAGCAGCTTAGCTAGCCGAACAAACAATGAGCAGTTCTTC.

Points on this clonotype: Since a much larger clone is just one base distant, this may be a read error. This chain uses TRBV7-2 with TRBJ2-1; 9 nucleotides agree with TRBD2. The CDR3 is made up of 15 amino acids. Per the germline V gene, CDR1 is SGHTA and CDR2 is FQGNSA. CDR3 region: CAGSSFFAGGNEQFF. The DNA for the CDR3 is TGTGCCGGCAGCTCCTTCTTCGCGGGAGGGAATGAGCAGTTCTTC.

The chain links TRBV14 to TRBJ1-6, with 10 bases fitting TRBD1. Germline CDR1 is SGHDN and CDR2 is FVKESK. This CDR3 is 14 amino acids long. Trimming took 3 bases from V and 9 from J; bases not matched to a gene: 2. The DNA for the CDR3 is TGTGCCAGCAGCCACTGGGACAGGGGTTCACCCCTCCACTTT. Encoded protein: CASSHWDRGSPLHF.

This clonotype has just one count. V usage is TRBV20-1 and J usage is TRBJ1-1; 8 bases match TRBD1. Unmatched junction bases numbered 3, after V lost 2 bases and J lost 4 bases. This CDR3 comprises 13 residues. Germline values: CDR1 DFQATT, CDR2 SNEGSKA (reference sequence). This CDR3 reads CSARLDRGTEAFF. The CDR3 DNA sequence: TGCAGTGCTAGACTAGACAGGGGCACTGAAGCTTTCTTT.

This clonotype showed up just a few times. The J gene is TRBJ2-7, the V gene TRBV5-1, with D perhaps TRBD1 (6 bases). CDR3 size: 14 residues. Germline V gene sequence: CDR1 SGHRS, CDR2 YFSETQ. V lost 2 bases and J 2 bases, leaving 11 bases between the germline ends. The CDR3 bases are TGCGCCAGCAGCTTACAGGGTGCCCCCTACGAGCAGTACTTC. It specifies CASSLQGAPYEQYF.